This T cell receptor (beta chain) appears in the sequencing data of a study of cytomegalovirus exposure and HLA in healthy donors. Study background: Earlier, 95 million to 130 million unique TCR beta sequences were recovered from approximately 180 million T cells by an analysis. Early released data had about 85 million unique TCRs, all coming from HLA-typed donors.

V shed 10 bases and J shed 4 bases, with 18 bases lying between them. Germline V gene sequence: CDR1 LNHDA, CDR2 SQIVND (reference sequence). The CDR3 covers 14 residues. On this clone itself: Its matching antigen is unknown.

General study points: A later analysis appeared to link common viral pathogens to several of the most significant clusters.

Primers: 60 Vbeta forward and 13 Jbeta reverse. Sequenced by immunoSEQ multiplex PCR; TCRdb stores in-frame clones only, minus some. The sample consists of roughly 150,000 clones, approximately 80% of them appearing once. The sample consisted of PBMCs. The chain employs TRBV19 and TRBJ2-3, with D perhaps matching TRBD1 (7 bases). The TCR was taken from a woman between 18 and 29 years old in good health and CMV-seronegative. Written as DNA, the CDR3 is TGTGCCACTACCCGGGTCAGGGGGGCAGATACGCAGTATTTT. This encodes CATTRVRGADTQYF.